Detailed here is one T cell receptor beta chain. These data come from a study of blood T cell repertoires in COVID-19. Study-wide context: Samples of COVID-19 (acute and convalescent) were obtained from the United States, Italy and Spain. PBMCs, B-cell-depleted T cells, or T cells provided the cDNA or gDNA that made up the material.

Authors' processing steps: Amplification of reference gene primers provided the estimated nucleated cell counts. Sequenced by immunoSEQ multiplex PCR; TCRdb stores in-frame clones only, minus some. D and trimming come from the DNA, and the V and J calls and clone size come from that table. The sample includes 130,000 to 150,000 clones, about 80% of them seen just once. The CDR3 totals 18 residues. Germline V lookup: CDR1 LNHDA, CDR2 SQIVND (reference sequence). V lost 3 bases and J 6 bases, leaving 26 bases between the germline ends. The receptor comes from a human donor in a cohort sampled during active COVID-19. The sample taken for sequencing was peripheral blood. This sequence joins TRBV19 and TRBJ2-5; maybe TRBD1 (6 bases). In DNA form, the CDR3 reads TGTGCCAGTAGTATTTCGGGAATCCCAGGGGCCCCACAACAGACCCAGTACTTC. This encodes CASSISGIPGAPQQTQYF. Based on the CDR3 plus reference TRBV19 and TRBJ2-5, the full variable domain is DGGITQSPKYLFRKEGQNVTLSCEQNLNHDAMYWYRQDPGQGLRLIYYSQIVNDFQKGDIAEGYSVSREKKESFPLTVTSAQKNPTAFYLCASSISGIPGAPQQTQYFGPGTRLLVL.